The next 9 T cell receptor beta chains were all read from a single sample in a study of T cells after yellow fever vaccination. Each CDR3 protein is one row after TCRdb ran MiXCR on the 5' RACE reads. The sample contains some 350,000 distinct CDR3 sequences, roughly 4.3% of which appear only once. This specimen consisted of PBMCs, obtained 5 days after the yellow fever booster vaccination. The receptors here all came from a young man who received the YFV17D yellow fever vaccine.

This chain connects TRBV4-3 to TRBJ2-3; the D gene is possibly TRBD1 (6 bases). The CDR3 extends over 16 amino acids. The V gene lost 0 bases and the J gene lost 5 bases, with 15 bases spanning the gap. Per germline, CDR1 LGHNA and CDR2 YSLEER. CDR3 amino acids: CASSQEERAGVDTQYF. CDR3 coding DNA: TGCGCCAGCAGCCAAGAAGAGAGGGCAGGGGTAGATACGCAGTATTTT.

This clonotype was counted a few times. The chain joins TRBV5-1 to TRBJ2-1, with D uncertain. The germline gives CDR1 SGHRS, CDR2 YFSETQ. CDR3 length equals 13 residues. Trimming removed 1 base from V and 6 bases from J, with 8 bases in between. CDR3: CASSLRRINEQFF. In DNA, the CDR3 is TGCGCCAGCAGCTTGCGCAGAATCAATGAGCAGTTCTTC.

This clonotype was observed a handful of times. This chain uses TRBV20-1 with TRBJ2-2; no reliable D call. The CDR3 consists of 15 residues. Germline V CDR1 and CDR2: DFQATT, SNEGSKA (reference sequence). V was cut by 6 bases and J by 4 bases, with 18 bases left in between. CDR3 DNA sequence: TGCAGTGCCGAGACACCCCTACGAGGCACCGGGGAGCTGTTTTTT. It yields the protein CSAETPLRGTGELFF.

This clonotype was observed a handful of times. The CDR3 sequence is CASSPRQGMISEAFF. The CDR3, as DNA: TGTGCCAGCAGTCCCCGACAGGGAATGATTTCTGAAGCTTTCTTT. The chain is built from TRBV27 and TRBJ1-1; 7 positions match TRBD1. Germline trimming cut 5 bases from V and 6 bases from J; bases unmatched to any gene: 12. This CDR3 is built from 15 residues. Germline-derived CDR1 and CDR2 are MNHEY and SMNVEV (reference sequence).

This clonotype was found a few times. The chain recombines TRBV10-2 with TRBJ2-1; no clear D gene. The CDR3 loop spans 16 amino acids. Germline CDR1 is WSHSY and CDR2 is SAAADI. Trimming cost V 3 bases and J 0 bases, with 12 bases left between them. The CDR3 region is CASSDIKESSYNEQFF. The CDR3 DNA is TGCGCCAGCAGTGACATAAAGGAGAGCTCCTACAATGAGCAGTTCTTC.

This chain uses TRBV9 with TRBJ1-1, with 7 bases lining up with TRBD1. This CDR3 is 13 amino acids long. With V trimmed by 6 bases and J by 5 bases, 7 bases remained unmatched. The V gene's germline CDR1 is SGDLS and CDR2 YYNGEE. The CDR3 DNA is TGTGCCAGCACCAGACAGGGAGAAACTGAAGCTTTCTTT. Translating it yields CASTRQGETEAFF.

This clonotype was found many times. The CDR3 spells CAWSVRSADTQYF. Here the CDR3 DNA reads TGTGCCTGGAGTGTACGGTCGGCAGATACGCAGTATTTT. This chain links TRBV30 with TRBJ2-3; no clear D gene. This CDR3 is built from 13 residues. The germline V and J ends were trimmed by 0 bases and 4 bases, with 8 bases remaining between them. Germline lookup yields CDR1 GTSNPN and CDR2 SVGIG (reference sequence).

This clonotype was counted a few times. This chain connects TRBV10-3 to TRBJ1-1; weak D call: TRBD1 (5 bases). The CDR3 contains 13 residues. V lost 6 bases, J lost 0 bases, and 8 bases lay in between. Germline CDR1 is ENHRY and CDR2 is SYGVKD. CDR3 amino acids: CAIRGLLNTEAFF. The CDR3 DNA follows: TGTGCCATCAGGGGGCTTTTGAACACTGAAGCTTTCTTT.

The rearrangement links TRBV10-1 to TRBJ2-3; no clear D. The V end was cut by 3 bases, the J end by 3 bases, with 7 bases between. Germline lookup yields CDR1 WNHNN and CDR2 SYGVQD (reference sequence). CDR3 length: 13 residues. The CDR3 region is CASSEGLTDTQYF. The CDR3 DNA is TGCGCCAGCAGTGAAGGTCTTACAGATACGCAGTATTTT.